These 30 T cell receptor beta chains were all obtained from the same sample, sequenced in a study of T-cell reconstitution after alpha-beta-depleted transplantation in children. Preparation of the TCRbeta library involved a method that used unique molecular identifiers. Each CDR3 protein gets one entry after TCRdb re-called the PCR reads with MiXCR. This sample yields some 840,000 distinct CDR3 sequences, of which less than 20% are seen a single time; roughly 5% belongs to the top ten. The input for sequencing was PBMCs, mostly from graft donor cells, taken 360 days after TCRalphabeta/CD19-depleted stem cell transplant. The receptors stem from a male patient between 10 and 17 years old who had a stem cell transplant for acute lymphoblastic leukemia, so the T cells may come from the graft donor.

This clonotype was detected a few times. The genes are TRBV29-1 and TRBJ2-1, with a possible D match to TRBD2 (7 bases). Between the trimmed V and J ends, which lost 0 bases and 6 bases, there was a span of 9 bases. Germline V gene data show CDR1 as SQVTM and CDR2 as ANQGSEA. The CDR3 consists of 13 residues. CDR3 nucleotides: TGCAGCGTTGAAGAGGGGGGGGCCAATGAGCAGTTCTTC. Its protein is CSVEEGGANEQFF.

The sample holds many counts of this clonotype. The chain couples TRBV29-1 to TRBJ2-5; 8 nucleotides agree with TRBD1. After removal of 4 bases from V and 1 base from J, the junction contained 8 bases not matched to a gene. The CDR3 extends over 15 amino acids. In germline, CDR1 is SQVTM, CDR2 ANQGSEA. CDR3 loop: CSVGGNRGVQETQYF. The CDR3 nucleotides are TGCAGCGTTGGGGGTAACAGGGGGGTCCAAGAGACCCAGTACTTC.

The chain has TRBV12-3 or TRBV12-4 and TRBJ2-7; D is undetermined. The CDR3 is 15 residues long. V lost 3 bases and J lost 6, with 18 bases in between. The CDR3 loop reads CASSFSLGLYFEQYF. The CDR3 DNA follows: TGTGCCAGCAGTTTCTCCTTAGGATTATACTTCGAGCAGTACTTC.

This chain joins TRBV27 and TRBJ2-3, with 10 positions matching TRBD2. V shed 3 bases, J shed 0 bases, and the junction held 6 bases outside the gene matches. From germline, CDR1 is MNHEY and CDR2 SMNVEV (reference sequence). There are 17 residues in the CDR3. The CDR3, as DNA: TGTGCCAGCAGTTTTATAGCGGGAGGCCCCAGCACAGATACGCAGTATTTT. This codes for CASSFIAGGPSTDTQYF.

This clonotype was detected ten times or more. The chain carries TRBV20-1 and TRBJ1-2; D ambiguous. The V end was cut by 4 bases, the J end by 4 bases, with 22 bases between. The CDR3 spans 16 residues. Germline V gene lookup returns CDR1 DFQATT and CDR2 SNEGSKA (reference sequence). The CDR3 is CSATQMGLGRSYGYTF. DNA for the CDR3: TGCAGTGCTACTCAAATGGGCCTGGGGAGGTCCTATGGCTACACCTTC.

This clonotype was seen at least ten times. The CDR3 is CASSISGTYNEQFF. For the CDR3, the DNA is TGTGCCAGCAGCATTAGCGGGACCTACAATGAGCAGTTCTTC. The V call is TRBV7-3, the J call TRBJ2-1; 8 bases agree with TRBD2. This CDR3 is built from 14 residues. CDR1 is SGHTA and CDR2 is FQGTGA in the germline V gene. With 5 bases clipped from V and 2 bases from J, the junction kept 2 bases outside the gene matches.

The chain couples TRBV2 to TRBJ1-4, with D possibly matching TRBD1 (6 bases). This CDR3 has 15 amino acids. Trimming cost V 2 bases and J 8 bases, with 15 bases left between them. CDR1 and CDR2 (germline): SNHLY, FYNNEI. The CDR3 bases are TGTGCCAGCAGTGAATTTCGTCAGGGGAAGGAAAAACTGTTTTTT. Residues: CASSEFRQGKEKLFF.

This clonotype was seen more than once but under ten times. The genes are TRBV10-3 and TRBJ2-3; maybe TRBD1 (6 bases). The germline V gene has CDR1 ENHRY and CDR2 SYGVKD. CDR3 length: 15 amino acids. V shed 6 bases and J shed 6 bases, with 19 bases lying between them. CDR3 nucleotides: TGTGCCATCAGCCTCAGGGGAAATGGACGTGATACGCAGTATTTT. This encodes CAISLRGNGRDTQYF.

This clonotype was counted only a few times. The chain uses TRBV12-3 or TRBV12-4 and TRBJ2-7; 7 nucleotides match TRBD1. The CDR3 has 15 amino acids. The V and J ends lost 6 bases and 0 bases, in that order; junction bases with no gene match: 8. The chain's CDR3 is CASSLEDRSSYEQYF. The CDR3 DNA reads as TGTGCCAGCAGCCTAGAGGACAGGAGCTCCTACGAGCAGTACTTC.

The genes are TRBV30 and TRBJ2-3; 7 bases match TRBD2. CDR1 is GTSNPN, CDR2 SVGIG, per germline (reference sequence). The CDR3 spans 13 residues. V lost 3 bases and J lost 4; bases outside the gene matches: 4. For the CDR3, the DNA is TGTGCCTGGAGGTTGCTAGCGGCAGATACGCAGTATTTT. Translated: CAWRLLAADTQYF.

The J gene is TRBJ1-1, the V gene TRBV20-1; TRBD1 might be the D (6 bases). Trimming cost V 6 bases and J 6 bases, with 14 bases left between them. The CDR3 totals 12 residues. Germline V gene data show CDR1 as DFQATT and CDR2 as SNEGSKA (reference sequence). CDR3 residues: CSASRGGAEAFF. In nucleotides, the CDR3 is TGCAGTGCCTCGAGGGGGGGCGCTGAAGCTTTCTTT.

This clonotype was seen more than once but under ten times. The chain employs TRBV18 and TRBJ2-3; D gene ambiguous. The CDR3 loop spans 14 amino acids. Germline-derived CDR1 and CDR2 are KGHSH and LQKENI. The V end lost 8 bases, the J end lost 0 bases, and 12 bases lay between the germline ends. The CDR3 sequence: CASAISSSTDTQYF. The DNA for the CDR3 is TGTGCCAGCGCTATTAGTTCCAGCACAGATACGCAGTATTTT.

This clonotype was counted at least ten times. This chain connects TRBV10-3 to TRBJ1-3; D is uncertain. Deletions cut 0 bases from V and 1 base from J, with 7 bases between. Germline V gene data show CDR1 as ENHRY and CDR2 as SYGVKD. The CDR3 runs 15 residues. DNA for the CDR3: TGTGCCATCAGTGAGTCCTGGGCGTCTGGAAACACCATATATTTT. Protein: CAISESWASGNTIYF.

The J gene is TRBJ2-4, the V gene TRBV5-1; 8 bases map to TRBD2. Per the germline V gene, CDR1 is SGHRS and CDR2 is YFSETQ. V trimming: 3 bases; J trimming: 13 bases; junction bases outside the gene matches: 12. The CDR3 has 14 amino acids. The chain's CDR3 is CASSSGTRFAPQYF. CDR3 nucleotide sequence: TGCGCCAGCAGCTCCGGGACTAGGTTCGCCCCACAGTACTTC.

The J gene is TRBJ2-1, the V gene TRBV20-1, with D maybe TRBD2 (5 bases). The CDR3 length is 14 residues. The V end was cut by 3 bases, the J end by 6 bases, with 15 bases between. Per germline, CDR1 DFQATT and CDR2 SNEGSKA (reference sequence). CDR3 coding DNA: TGCAGTGCTAGTAAACTGTCGGACTTCAATGAGCAGTTCTTC. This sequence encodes CSASKLSDFNEQFF.

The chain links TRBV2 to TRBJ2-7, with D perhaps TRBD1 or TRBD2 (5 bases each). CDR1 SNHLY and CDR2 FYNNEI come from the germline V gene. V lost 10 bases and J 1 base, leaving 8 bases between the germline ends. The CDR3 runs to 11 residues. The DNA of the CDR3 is TGTGCCAAGGGGAGATCCTACGAGCAGTACTTC. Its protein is CAKGRSYEQYF.

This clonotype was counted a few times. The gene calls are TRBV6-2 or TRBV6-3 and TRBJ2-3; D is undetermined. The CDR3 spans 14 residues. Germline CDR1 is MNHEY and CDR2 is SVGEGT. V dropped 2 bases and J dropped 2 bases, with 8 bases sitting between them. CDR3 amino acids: CASSYGVVTDTQYF. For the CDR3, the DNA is TGTGCCAGCAGTTACGGGGTAGTCACAGATACGCAGTATTTT.

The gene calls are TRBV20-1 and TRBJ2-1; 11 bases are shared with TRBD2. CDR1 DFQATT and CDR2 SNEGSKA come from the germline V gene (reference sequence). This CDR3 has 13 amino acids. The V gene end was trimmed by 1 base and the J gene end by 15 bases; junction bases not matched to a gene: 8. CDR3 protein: CSARVGTSGALFF. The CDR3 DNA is TGCAGTGCTAGAGTCGGGACTAGCGGAGCCCTGTTCTTC.

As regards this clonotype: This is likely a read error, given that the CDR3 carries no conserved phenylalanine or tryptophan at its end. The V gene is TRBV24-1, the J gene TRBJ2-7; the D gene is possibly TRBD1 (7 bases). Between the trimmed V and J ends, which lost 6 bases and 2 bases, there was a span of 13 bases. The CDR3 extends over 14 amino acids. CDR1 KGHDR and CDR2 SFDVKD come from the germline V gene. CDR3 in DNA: TGTGCCACCAGTTACCCAGGGGGGACCTACGAGCAGTACTCC. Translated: CATSYPGGTYEQYS.

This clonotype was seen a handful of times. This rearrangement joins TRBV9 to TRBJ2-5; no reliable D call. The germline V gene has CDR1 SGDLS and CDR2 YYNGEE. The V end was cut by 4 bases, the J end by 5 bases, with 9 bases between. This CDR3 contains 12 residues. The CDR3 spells CASSSRTETQYF. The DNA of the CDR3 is TGTGCCAGCAGCTCAAGAACTGAGACCCAGTACTTC.

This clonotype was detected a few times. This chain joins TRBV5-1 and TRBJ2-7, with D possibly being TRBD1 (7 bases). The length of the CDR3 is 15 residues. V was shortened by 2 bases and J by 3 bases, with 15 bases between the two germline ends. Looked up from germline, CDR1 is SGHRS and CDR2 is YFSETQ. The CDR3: CASSLETGRFYEQYF. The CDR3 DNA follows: TGCGCCAGCAGCTTAGAGACAGGGAGGTTCTACGAGCAGTACTTC.

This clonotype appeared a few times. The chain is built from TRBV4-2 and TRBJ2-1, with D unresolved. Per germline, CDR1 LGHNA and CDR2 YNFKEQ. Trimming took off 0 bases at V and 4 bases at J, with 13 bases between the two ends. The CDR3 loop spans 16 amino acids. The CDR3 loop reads CASSQDSLVSYNEQFF. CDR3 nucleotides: TGTGCCAGCAGCCAAGATTCGCTAGTTTCGTACAATGAGCAGTTCTTC.

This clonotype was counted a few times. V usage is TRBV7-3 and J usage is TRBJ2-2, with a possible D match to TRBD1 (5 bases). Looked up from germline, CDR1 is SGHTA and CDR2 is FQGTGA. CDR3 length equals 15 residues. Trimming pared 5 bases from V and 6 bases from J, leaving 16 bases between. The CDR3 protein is CASSRQIGIAGELFF. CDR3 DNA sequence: TGTGCCAGCAGCAGACAGATTGGGATCGCCGGGGAGCTGTTTTTT.

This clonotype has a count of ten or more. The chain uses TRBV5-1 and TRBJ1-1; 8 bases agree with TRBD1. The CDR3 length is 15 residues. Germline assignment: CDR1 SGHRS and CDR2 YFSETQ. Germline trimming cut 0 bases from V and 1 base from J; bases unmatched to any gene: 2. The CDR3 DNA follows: TGCGCCAGCAGCTTGGGGACAGGGAGGAACACTGAAGCTTTCTTT. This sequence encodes CASSLGTGRNTEAFF.

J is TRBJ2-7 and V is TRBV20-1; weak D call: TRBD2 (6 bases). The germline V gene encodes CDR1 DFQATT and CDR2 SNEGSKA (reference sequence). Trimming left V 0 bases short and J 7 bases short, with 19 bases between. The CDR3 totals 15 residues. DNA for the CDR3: TGCAGTGCTAGAGATTTCGAGGGAGGCCTGGGGGAGCAGTACTTC. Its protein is CSARDFEGGLGEQYF.

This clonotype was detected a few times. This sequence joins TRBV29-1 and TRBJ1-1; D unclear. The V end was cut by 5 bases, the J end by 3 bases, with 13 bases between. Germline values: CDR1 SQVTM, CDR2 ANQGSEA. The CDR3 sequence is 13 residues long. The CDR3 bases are TGCAGCGTTAGGATCGACGGGGACACTGAAGCTTTCTTT. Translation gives CSVRIDGDTEAFF. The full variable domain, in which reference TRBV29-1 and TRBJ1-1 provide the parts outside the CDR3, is SAVISQKPSRDICQRGTSLTIQCQVDSQVTMMFWYRQQPGQSLTLIATANQGSEATYESGFVIDKFPISRPNLTFSTLTVSNMSPEDSSIYLCSVRIDGDTEAFFGQGTRLTVV.

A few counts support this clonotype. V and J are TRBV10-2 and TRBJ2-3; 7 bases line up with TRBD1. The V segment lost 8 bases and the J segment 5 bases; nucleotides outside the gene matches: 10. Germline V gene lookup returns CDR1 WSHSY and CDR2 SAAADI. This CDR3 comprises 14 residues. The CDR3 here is CASRPTGPLDTQYF. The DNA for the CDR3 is TGCGCCAGCCGACCGACAGGGCCGCTAGATACGCAGTATTTT.

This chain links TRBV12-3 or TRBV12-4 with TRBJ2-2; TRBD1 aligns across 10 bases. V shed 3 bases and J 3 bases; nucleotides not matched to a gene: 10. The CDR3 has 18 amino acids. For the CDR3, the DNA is TGTGCCAGCAGTTTGATGTGGAGCGGGACAGGGGACACCGGGGAGCTGTTTTTT. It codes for CASSLMWSGTGDTGELFF.

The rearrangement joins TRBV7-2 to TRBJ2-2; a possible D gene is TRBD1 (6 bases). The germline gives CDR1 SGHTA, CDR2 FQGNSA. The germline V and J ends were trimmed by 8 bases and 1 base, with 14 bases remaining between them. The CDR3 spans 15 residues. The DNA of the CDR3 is TGTGCCAGCCGAGTAGGGACACTGAACACCGGGGAGCTGTTTTTT. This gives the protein CASRVGTLNTGELFF.

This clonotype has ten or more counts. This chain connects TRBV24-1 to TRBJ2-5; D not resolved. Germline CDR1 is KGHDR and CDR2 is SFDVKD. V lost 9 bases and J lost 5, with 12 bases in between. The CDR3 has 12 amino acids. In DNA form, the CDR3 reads TGTGCCACCCTGAGAAGGTGGGAGACCCAGTACTTC. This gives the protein CATLRRWETQYF.